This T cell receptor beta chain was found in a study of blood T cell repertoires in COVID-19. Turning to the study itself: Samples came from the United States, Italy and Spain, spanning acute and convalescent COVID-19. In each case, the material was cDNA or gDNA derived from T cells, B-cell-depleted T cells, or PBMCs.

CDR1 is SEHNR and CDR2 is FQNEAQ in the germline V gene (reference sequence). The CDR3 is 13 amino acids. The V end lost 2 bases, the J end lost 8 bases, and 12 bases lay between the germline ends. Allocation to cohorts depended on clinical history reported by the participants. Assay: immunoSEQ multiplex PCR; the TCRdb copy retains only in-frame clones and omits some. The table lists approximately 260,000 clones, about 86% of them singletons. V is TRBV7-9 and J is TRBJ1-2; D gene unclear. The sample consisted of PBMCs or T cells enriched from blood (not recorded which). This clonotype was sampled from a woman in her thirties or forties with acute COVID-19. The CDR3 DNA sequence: TGTGCCAGCAGCTTACCCGCCCAAAGCGGCTACACCTTC. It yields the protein CASSLPAQSGYTF.